One sample yielded the 20 T cell receptor beta chains listed below, sequenced in a study of blood T cell repertoires in COVID-19. The repertoire was sequenced with immunoSEQ multiplex PCR; TCRdb's copy has only in-frame clones and lacks some. Of under 150,000 clones detected, roughly 90% appear once; the ten largest clones hold about 2.1%. Sequencing input: peripheral blood. The origin of the receptors is a human donor in a cohort sampled during active COVID-19.

The chain is built from TRBV2 and TRBJ1-6, with no clear D. The CDR3 is 13 amino acids. Germline CDR1 reads SNHLY; CDR2 reads FYNNEI. Trimming removed 7 bases at V and 9 bases at J, with 13 bases between. The CDR3 here is CASTPRGSSPLHF. The CDR3 region has the DNA TGTGCCAGCACCCCAAGAGGGAGTTCACCCCTCCACTTT.

The rearrangement joins TRBV6-5 to TRBJ2-2, with TRBD1 matching 7 bases. J gave up 5 bases and V 4 bases, and 4 bases lay outside the gene matches. CDR1 is MNHEY and CDR2 is SVGAGI in the germline V gene. This CDR3 comprises 14 residues. The CDR3 reads CASSLMTGTGELFF. The CDR3 DNA sequence: TGTGCCAGCAGTTTGATGACAGGGACCGGGGAGCTGTTTTTT.

The chain uses TRBV11-3 and TRBJ2-3; D might be TRBD2 (5 bases). V lost 1 base, J lost 0 bases, and 5 bases lay in between. This CDR3 region has 14 residues. From germline, CDR1 is SGHNT and CDR2 YENEEA. CDR3 in DNA: TGTGCCAGCAGCTTAGGAGGGAGCACAGATACGCAGTATTTT. It encodes CASSLGGSTDTQYF.

V and J are TRBV6-5 and TRBJ2-5; 11 bases align to TRBD2. This CDR3 spans 15 amino acids. Germline loops: CDR1 MNHEY, CDR2 SVGAGI. With 7 bases clipped from V and 4 bases from J, the junction kept 8 bases outside the gene matches. CDR3 sequence reads: CASKLAGANSETQYF. Written as DNA, the CDR3 is TGTGCCAGCAAACTAGCGGGGGCCAATTCAGAGACCCAGTACTTC.

V usage is TRBV4-2 and J usage is TRBJ2-5, with 10 nucleotides matching TRBD1. The J segment lost 4 bases and the V segment lost 4 bases, leaving 12 bases of the junction unmatched. The CDR3 totals 17 residues. In germline, CDR1 is LGHNA, CDR2 YNFKEQ. The CDR3 nucleotides read TGTGCCAGCAGCCCAGTCCACGCCGGGACAGGGGTAGAGACCCAGTACTTC. Protein sequence: CASSPVHAGTGVETQYF.

V and J are TRBV5-1 and TRBJ2-2, with TRBD1 matching 9 bases. CDR3 size: 15 residues. After removal of 4 bases from V and 6 bases from J, the junction contained 7 bases not matched to a gene. CDR1 SGHRS and CDR2 YFSETQ come from the germline V gene. DNA for the CDR3: TGCGCCAGCAGCGGCGGGACAGGGTCGGCCGGGGAGCTGTTTTTT. Translating gives CASSGGTGSAGELFF.

The J gene is TRBJ2-2, the V gene TRBV6-6; the match to TRBD1 covers 9 bases. The germline V gene encodes CDR1 MNHNY and CDR2 SVGAGI (reference sequence). CDR3 length: 16 residues. Unmatched junction bases numbered 10, after V lost 4 bases and J lost 7 bases. The CDR3 region has the DNA TGTGCCAGCAGTTCCACAGGGGGCCTTAGGGGCGGGGAGCTGTTTTTT. Protein product: CASSSTGGLRGGELFF.

CDR3 residues: CATGQGGTDTQYF. The CDR3 nucleotides are TGTGCCACTGGACAGGGAGGCACAGATACGCAGTATTTT. The chain is built from TRBV28 and TRBJ2-3; the match to TRBD1 covers 8 bases. Germline V gene data show CDR1 as MDHEN and CDR2 as SYDVKM. The CDR3 consists of 13 residues. V shed 10 bases, J shed 1 base, and the junction held 4 bases outside the gene matches.

V gene TRBV18 combines with J gene TRBJ2-7, with TRBD2 matching over 11 bases. The trim removed 3 bases at V and 6 bases at J, leaving 10 bases unmatched. The CDR3 spans 16 residues. The germline V gene encodes CDR1 KGHSH and CDR2 LQKENI. In DNA, the CDR3 is TGTGCCAGCTCACCCCAGACTAGCGGGGAAAGGGGCGAGCAGTACTTC. Its translation is CASSPQTSGERGEQYF.

There are a few counts of this clone. CDR3 sequence: CASSTGTGGDIRGQTEAFF. In DNA form, the CDR3 reads TGTGCCAGCAGCACCGGGACAGGGGGCGATATCCGCGGTCAGACTGAAGCTTTCTTT. This chain connects TRBV7-9 to TRBJ1-1, with 12 bases that match TRBD1. The CDR3 covers 19 residues. The V and J ends lost 5 bases and 5 bases, in that order; junction bases with no gene match: 18. Germline assignment: CDR1 SEHNR and CDR2 FQNEAQ (reference sequence). Filled out from reference TRBV7-9 and TRBJ1-1, the complete variable domain reads DTGVSQNPRHKITKRGQNVTFRCDPISEHNRLYWYRQTLGQGPEFLTYFQNEAQLEKSRLLSDRFSAERPKGSFSTLEIQRTEQGDSAMYLCASSTGTGGDIRGQTEAFFGQGTRLTVV.

The chain's CDR3 is CASSTTVFNSPLHF. CDR3 DNA: TGTGCCAGCAGCACGACAGTGTTTAATTCACCCCTCCACTTT. The chain links TRBV3-1 (or the pseudogene TRBV3-2) to TRBJ1-6; maybe TRBD1 (5 bases). There are 14 residues in the CDR3. CDR1 and CDR2 from the germline V gene are LGHDT and YNNKEL (reference sequence). Trimming stripped 5 bases from V and 6 bases from J, with 11 bases between.

The sample holds many counts of this clone. The J gene is TRBJ2-5, the V gene TRBV27; D unclear. V was cut by 3 bases and J by 2 bases, with 7 bases left in between. The CDR3 length is 13 residues. Looked up from germline, CDR1 is MNHEY and CDR2 is SMNVEV (reference sequence). DNA for the CDR3: TGTGCCAGCAGTTTTACATGGCAAGAGACCCAGTACTTC. Protein: CASSFTWQETQYF.

The rearrangement joins TRBV3-1 (or the pseudogene TRBV3-2) to TRBJ2-1, with 10 bases lining up with TRBD1. The CDR3 spans 15 residues. Germline-derived CDR1 and CDR2 are LGHDT and YNNKEL (reference sequence). Unmatched junction bases numbered 7, after V lost 4 bases and J lost 7 bases. The CDR3 is CASSRSGQGRNEQFF. For the CDR3, the DNA is TGTGCCAGCAGCCGTTCGGGACAGGGGAGAAATGAGCAGTTCTTC.

The chain carries TRBV4-3 and TRBJ2-5, with 9 bases fitting TRBD1. V lost 4 bases, J lost 5 bases, and 8 bases stayed unmatched. Per germline, CDR1 LGHNA and CDR2 YSLEER. The CDR3 has 15 amino acids. CDR3: CASSRGQGLGETQYF. CDR3 DNA: TGCGCCAGCAGCCGCGGACAGGGGCTGGGGGAGACCCAGTACTTC.

Only one count was recorded for this clone. The chain employs TRBV27 and TRBJ1-5, with 7 bases aligning to TRBD1. The CDR3 runs 14 residues. The trim removed 4 bases at V and 5 bases at J, leaving 5 bases unmatched. CDR1 MNHEY and CDR2 SMNVEV come from the germline V gene (reference sequence). The CDR3 spells CASSSRQGDQPQHF. As DNA, the CDR3 is TGTGCCAGCAGTTCAAGGCAGGGGGATCAGCCCCAGCATTTT.

V usage is TRBV6-1 and J usage is TRBJ1-5; no reliable D call. V dropped 1 base and J dropped 6 bases, with 13 bases sitting between them. This CDR3 has 15 residues. Looked up from germline, CDR1 is MNHNS and CDR2 is SASEGT. This CDR3 reads CASSEDGRHGQPQHF. CDR3 coding DNA: TGTGCCAGCAGTGAAGACGGGAGACATGGTCAGCCCCAGCATTTT.

The chain carries TRBV7-3 and TRBJ1-3, with TRBD1 identical over 11 bases. V gave up 5 bases and J gave up 6 bases; unmatched junction bases: 6. Germline V CDR1 and CDR2: SGHTA, FQGTGA. The CDR3 consists of 15 residues. The CDR3 sequence is CASSPAGQGANTIYF. The CDR3 nucleotides are TGTGCCAGCAGCCCAGCTGGACAGGGGGCAAACACCATATATTTT.

The V gene is TRBV6-4, the J gene TRBJ1-4, with TRBD1 matching 9 bases. V shed 8 bases, J shed 3 bases, and the junction held 7 bases outside the gene matches. Germline V gene data show CDR1 as MRHNA and CDR2 as SNTAGT. The CDR3 loop spans 15 amino acids. Here the CDR3 DNA reads TGTGCCAGCCGGTTGGGACAGGGACCTAATGAAAAACTGTTTTTT. This sequence encodes CASRLGQGPNEKLFF.

This rearrangement joins TRBV28 to TRBJ1-2; 7 bases align to TRBD1. Germline V CDR1 and CDR2: MDHEN, SYDVKM. V was clipped by 3 bases and J by 10 bases; unmatched bases: 8. The CDR3 contains 13 residues. As DNA, the CDR3 is TGTGCCAGCAGTTTCCTGGACAGGTCCGACTACACCTTC. Protein product: CASSFLDRSDYTF.

The V call is TRBV11-2, the J call TRBJ2-5, with TRBD2 matching over 7 bases. This CDR3 has 15 amino acids. Germline V gene sequence: CDR1 SGHAT, CDR2 FQNNGV. V was pared by 1 base and J by 2 bases, with 4 bases of the junction left unmatched. The CDR3 here is CASSLGGGGQETQYF. Written as DNA, the CDR3 is TGTGCCAGCAGCTTAGGGGGCGGGGGACAAGAGACCCAGTACTTC.